The clone carrying this T cell receptor (beta chain) qualifies as large. The data derive from a study of T cell repertoires in aging, cancer and after chemotherapy. Amplification of TCR beta used genomic DNA extracted from peripheral blood. Multiplex touch-down PCR with TRB-A/B primers amplified rearranged V-D-J TRB sequences. Each CDR3 protein gets one entry after TCRdb re-called the multiplex PCR reads with MiXCR. The table has fewer than 1,000 distinct CDR3 sequences, 27% seen once; the top ten hold 25% to 35%. Sequencing input: blood. This sequence originates from a human donor with a solid tumor.

The CDR3 coding sequence is TGCAGCGTGCAAAACAGGGGAAGTTACGAGCAGTACTTC. Translated: CSVQNRGSYEQYF. This rearrangement joins TRBV29-1 to TRBJ2-7, with TRBD1 matching 7 bases. The CDR3 contains 13 residues. The germline CDR1 and CDR2 sequences are SQVTM and ANQGSEA. Trimming removed 6 bases from V and 4 bases from J; junction bases left unmatched: 9.